The sequence of this T cell receptor (beta chain) was determined in a study of breast tumors, draining lymph nodes, adjacent tissues. Overall study findings and caveats: Tumor T cell lymph node origin was a supported hypothesis, not proven.

As regards this clonotype: The antigen is unknown.

The lymph nodes were axillary draining lymph nodes from breast cancer patients. TCRdb re-analysed the multiplex PCR reads in MiXCR, keeping a single row per CDR3 protein. The table lists hundreds of thousands of distinct CDR3 sequences, about 30% of them singletons. Input material: axillary lymph node tissue. The clonotype originates from a female donor with breast cancer. Some clones in this sample may be carry-over from other donors' samples.

The CDR3 is CSAIQGTENTEAFF. The DNA of the CDR3 is TGCAGTGCTATCCAAGGGACAGAGAACACTGAAGCTTTCTTT. The V gene is TRBV20-1, the J gene TRBJ1-1; the match to TRBD1 covers 7 bases. The length of the CDR3 is 14 residues. J gave up 1 base and V 4 bases, and 6 bases lay outside the gene matches. Looked up from germline, CDR1 is DFQATT and CDR2 is SNEGSKA (reference sequence).